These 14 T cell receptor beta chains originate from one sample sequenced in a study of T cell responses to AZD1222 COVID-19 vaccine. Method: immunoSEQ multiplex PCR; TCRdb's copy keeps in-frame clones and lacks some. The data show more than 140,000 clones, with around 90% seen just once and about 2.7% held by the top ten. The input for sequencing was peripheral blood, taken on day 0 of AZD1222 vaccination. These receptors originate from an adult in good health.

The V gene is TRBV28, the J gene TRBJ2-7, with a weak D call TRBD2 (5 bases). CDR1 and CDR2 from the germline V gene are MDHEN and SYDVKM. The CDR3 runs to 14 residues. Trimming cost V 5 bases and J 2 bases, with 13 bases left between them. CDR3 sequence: CASSRTGMPYEQYF. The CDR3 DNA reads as TGTGCCAGCAGTCGCACCGGGATGCCCTACGAGCAGTACTTC.

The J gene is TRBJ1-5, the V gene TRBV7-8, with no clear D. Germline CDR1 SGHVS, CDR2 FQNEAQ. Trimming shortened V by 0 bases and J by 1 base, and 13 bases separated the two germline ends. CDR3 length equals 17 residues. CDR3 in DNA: TGTGCCAGCAGCTTAGCTTGGGCTGCCTCGAGCAATCAGCCCCAGCATTTT. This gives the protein CASSLAWAASSNQPQHF. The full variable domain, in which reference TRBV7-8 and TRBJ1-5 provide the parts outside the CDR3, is GAGVSQSPRYKVAKRGQDVALRCDPISGHVSLFWYQQALGQGPEFLTYFQNEAQLDKSGLPSDRFFAERPEGSVSTLKIQRTQQEDSAVYLCASSLAWAASSNQPQHFGDGTRLSIL.

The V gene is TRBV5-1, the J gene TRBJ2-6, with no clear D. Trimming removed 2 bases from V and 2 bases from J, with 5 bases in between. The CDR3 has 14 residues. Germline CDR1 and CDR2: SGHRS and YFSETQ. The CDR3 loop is CASSFFPGANVLTF. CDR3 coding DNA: TGCGCCAGCAGCTTCTTTCCTGGGGCCAACGTCCTGACTTTC. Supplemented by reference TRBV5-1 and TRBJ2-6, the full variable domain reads KAGVTQTPRYLIKTRGQQVTLSCSPISGHRSVSWYQQTPGQGLQFLFEYFSETQRNKGNFPGRFSGRQFSNSRSEMNVSTLELGDSALYLCASSFFPGANVLTFGAGSRLTVL.

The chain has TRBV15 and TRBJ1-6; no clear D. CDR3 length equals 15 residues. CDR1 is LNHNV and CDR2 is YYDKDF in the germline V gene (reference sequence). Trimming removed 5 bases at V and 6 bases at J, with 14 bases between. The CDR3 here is CATSPGGSGNSPLHF. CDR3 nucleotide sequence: TGTGCCACCAGCCCTGGCGGGTCCGGTAATTCACCCCTCCACTTT. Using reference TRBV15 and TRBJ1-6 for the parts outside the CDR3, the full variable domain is DAMVIQNPRYQVTQFGKPVTLSCSQTLNHNVMYWYQQKSSQAPKLLFHYYDKDFNNEADTPDNFQSRRPNTSFCFLDIRSPGLGDTAMYLCATSPGGSGNSPLHFGNGTRLTVT.

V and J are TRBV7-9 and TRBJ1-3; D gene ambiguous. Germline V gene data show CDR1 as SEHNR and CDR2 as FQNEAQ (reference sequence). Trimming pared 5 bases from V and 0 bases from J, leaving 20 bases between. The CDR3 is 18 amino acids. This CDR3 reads CASSHPGQAIASGNTIYF. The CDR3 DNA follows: TGTGCCAGCAGCCACCCGGGCCAGGCCATTGCCTCTGGAAACACCATATATTTT. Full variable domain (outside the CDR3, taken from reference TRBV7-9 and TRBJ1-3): DTGVSQNPRHKITKRGQNVTFRCDPISEHNRLYWYRQTLGQGPEFLTYFQNEAQLEKSRLLSDRFSAERPKGSFSTLEIQRTEQGDSAMYLCASSHPGQAIASGNTIYFGEGSWLTVV.

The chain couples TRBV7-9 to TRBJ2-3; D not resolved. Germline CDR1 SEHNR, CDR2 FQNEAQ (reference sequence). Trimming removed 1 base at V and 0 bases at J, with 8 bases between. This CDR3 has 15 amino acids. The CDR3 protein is CASSLVSVSTDTQYF. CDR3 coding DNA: TGTGCCAGCAGCTTAGTCTCCGTAAGCACAGATACGCAGTATTTT.

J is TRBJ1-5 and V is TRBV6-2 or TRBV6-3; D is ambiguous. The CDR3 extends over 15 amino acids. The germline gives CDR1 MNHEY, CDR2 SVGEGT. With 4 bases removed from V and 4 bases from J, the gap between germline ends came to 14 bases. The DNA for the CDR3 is TGTGCCAGCAGTTCCCACAGTAACCCGAATCAGCCCCAGCATTTT. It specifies CASSSHSNPNQPQHF.

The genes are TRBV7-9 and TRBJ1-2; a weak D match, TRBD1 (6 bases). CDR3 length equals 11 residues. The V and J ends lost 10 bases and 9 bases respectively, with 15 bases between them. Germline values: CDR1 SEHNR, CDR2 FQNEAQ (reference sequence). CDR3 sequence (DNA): TGTGCCATCGAGGGGGGCCTCCGCTACACCTTC. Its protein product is CAIEGGLRYTF.

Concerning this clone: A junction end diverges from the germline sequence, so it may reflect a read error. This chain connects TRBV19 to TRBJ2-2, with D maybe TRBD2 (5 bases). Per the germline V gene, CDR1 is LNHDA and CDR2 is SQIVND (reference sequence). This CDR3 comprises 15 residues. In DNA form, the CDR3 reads TGTGCCAGTAGTGGCGGGTTCGGGGTAACCGAGGAGCTGTTTTTT. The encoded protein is CASSGGFGVTEELFF.

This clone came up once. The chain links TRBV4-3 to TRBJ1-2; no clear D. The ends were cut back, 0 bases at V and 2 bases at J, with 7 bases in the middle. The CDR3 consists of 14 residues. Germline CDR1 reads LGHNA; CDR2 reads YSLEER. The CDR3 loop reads CASSQDGMNYGYTF. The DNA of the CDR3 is TGCGCCAGCAGCCAAGATGGGATGAACTATGGCTACACCTTC.

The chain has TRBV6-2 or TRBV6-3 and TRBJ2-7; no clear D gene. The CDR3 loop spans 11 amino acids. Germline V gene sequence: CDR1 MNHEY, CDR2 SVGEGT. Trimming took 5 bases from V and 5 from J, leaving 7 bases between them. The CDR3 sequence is CASSPHDEQYF. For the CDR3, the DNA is TGTGCCAGCAGTCCCCACGACGAGCAGTACTTC.

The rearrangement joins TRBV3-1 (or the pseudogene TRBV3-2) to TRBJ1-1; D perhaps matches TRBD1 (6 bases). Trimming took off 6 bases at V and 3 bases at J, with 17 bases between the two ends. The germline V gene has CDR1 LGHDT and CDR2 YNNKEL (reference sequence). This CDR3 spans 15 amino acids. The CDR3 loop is CASSHQGSRDTEAFF. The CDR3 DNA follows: TGTGCCAGCAGTCATCAGGGGTCCCGGGACACTGAAGCTTTCTTT.

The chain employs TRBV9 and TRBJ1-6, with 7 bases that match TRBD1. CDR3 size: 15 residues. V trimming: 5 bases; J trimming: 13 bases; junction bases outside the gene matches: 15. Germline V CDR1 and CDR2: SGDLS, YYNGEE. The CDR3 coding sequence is TGTGCCAGCAGGGTCGGGGACAGTAATACGTCGCCCCTCCACTTT. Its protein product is CASRVGDSNTSPLHF. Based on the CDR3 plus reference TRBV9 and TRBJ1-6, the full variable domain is DSGVTQTPKHLITATGQRVTLRCSPRSGDLSVYWYQQSLDQGLQFLIQYYNGEERAKGNILERFSAQQFPDLHSELNLSSLELGDSALYFCASRVGDSNTSPLHFGNGTRLTVT.

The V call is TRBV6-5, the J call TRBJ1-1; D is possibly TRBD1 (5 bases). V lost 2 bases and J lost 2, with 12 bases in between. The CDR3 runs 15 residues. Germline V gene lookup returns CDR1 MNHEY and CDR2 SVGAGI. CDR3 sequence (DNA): TGTGCCAGCAGTTACGATCGGGGCCCCAACACTGAAGCTTTCTTT. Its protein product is CASSYDRGPNTEAFF.